The clone carrying this TCR beta chain was counted between two and nine times. The antigen is undetermined. A much more abundant neighbour one base away suggests this may be a read error. PCR was performed a second time for about 7 to 12 cycles using a sample-barcoded 5' primer and a J-beta primer mix. TCRdb reprocessed the 5' RACE reads with MiXCR, giving one entry per CDR3 protein. Of over 500,000 distinct CDR3 sequences in the sample, about 50% are singletons; the top ten hold roughly 13%. CDR1 is MNHEY and CDR2 is SVGAGI in the germline V gene. V lost 0 bases and J lost 11; bases outside the gene matches: 10. The CDR3 has 15 residues. These data come from a study of blood T cells in healthy people across ages. Study observations and caveats: Age advanced and TCR beta diversity per million T cells fell, roughly linearly. Reliance upon unsorted PBMCs precluded definitive naive versus antigen-experienced comparison.

This TCR came from a woman older than 75 in good health. The sample taken for sequencing was blood. The chain has TRBV6-5 and TRBJ2-5, with 9 bases identical to TRBD1. In nucleotides, the CDR3 is TGTGCCAGCAGTTACTCGGGACAGGGCATCGATGAGCAGTACTTC. Its translation is CASSYSGQGIDEQYF.